These 26 T cell receptor beta chains were sequenced from one sample in a study of control samples from healthy donors and cancer patients. Some clones are missing from TCRdb's copy, which holds only in-frame ones; the method was immunoSEQ multiplex PCR. The sample's table shows 150,000 to 200,000 clones. The sequenced sample was blood. These receptor sequences come from a woman under 40 in good health.

The rearrangement joins TRBV20-1 to TRBJ2-1; D is undetermined. CDR1 is DFQATT, CDR2 SNEGSKA, per germline (reference sequence). Between the trimmed V and J ends, which lost 0 bases and 5 bases, there was a span of 2 bases. The CDR3 has 11 residues. CDR3 sequence reads: CSARDNNEQFF. DNA for the CDR3: TGCAGTGCTAGAGACAACAATGAGCAGTTCTTC.

The V and J genes are TRBV9 and TRBJ1-4; D gene uncertain. The V end lost 0 bases, the J end lost 10 bases, and 13 bases lay between the germline ends. Germline V gives CDR1 SGDLS, CDR2 YYNGEE. CDR3 size: 14 residues. Here the CDR3 DNA reads TGTGCCAGCAGCGTAGCCCTTACCCCCGGAAAACTGTTTTTT. Amino acids: CASSVALTPGKLFF.

The chain joins TRBV6-5 to TRBJ1-6, with a weak D call TRBD1 (5 bases). Germline CDR1 reads MNHEY; CDR2 reads SVGAGI. This CDR3 is 15 amino acids long. The V end lost 1 base, the J end lost 8 bases, and 12 bases lay between the germline ends. Here the CDR3 DNA reads TGTGCCAGCAGTTACTTCGGGACGGGAGATTCACCCCTCCACTTT. It codes for CASSYFGTGDSPLHF.

The CDR3 here is CASSASSGFQETQYF. The CDR3 region has the DNA TGTGCCAGCAGCGCCAGTAGCGGGTTCCAAGAGACCCAGTACTTC. This chain uses TRBV9 with TRBJ2-5; 7 nucleotides line up with TRBD2. The V gene end was trimmed by 3 bases and the J gene end by 1 base; junction bases not matched to a gene: 6. The CDR3 spans 15 residues. Germline CDR1 reads SGDLS; CDR2 reads YYNGEE.

The chain combines TRBV28 with TRBJ1-5; D might be TRBD1 (5 bases). Germline CDR1 reads MDHEN; CDR2 reads SYDVKM. Trimming removed 8 bases from V and 2 bases from J, with 10 bases in between. The CDR3 consists of 13 residues. The CDR3 bases are TGTGCCAGCTCCGGGGGGGGCAATCAGCCCCAGCATTTT. This codes for CASSGGGNQPQHF.

The chain combines TRBV28 with TRBJ2-1, with 10 bases aligning to TRBD2. Losses at the gene ends were 2 bases for V and 5 bases for J; bases not matched to a gene: 12. This CDR3 has 18 amino acids. Germline CDR1 MDHEN, CDR2 SYDVKM. The CDR3 region has the DNA TGTGCCAGCAGTTTACAGTTGGGGGGTGGACTAGCGGACAATGAGCAGTTCTTC. Amino acids: CASSLQLGGGLADNEQFF. The entire variable domain, with the rest obtained from reference TRBV28 and TRBJ2-1, is as follows: DVKVTQSSRYLVKRTGEKVFLECVQDMDHENMFWYRQDPGLGLRLIYFSYDVKMKEKGDIPEGYSVSREKKERFSLILESASTNQTSMYLCASSLQLGGGLADNEQFFGPGTRLTVL.

In the case of this clone: Sequence at one end of the junction differs from germline and may be a read error. At the DNA level, this CDR3 is encoded by other sequences in the same sample as well. The chain uses TRBV5-4 and TRBJ1-3; D unresolved. Per the germline V gene, CDR1 is SGHNT and CDR2 is YYREEE (reference sequence). The CDR3 contains 13 residues. CDR3 nucleotide sequence: TGTGCCAGTAGCTTCGGCTCTGGAAACACCATATATTTT. Translation gives CASSFGSGNTIYF.

The chain carries TRBV29-1 and TRBJ1-2; D is unclear. Germline values: CDR1 SQVTM, CDR2 ANQGSEA. V lost 2 bases and J 6 bases, leaving 4 bases between the germline ends. The CDR3 has 10 amino acids. The CDR3 coding sequence is TGCAGCGTTGAAAGGAATGGCTACACCTTC. This sequence encodes CSVERNGYTF. The entire variable domain, with the rest obtained from reference TRBV29-1 and TRBJ1-2, is as follows: SAVISQKPSRDICQRGTSLTIQCQVDSQVTMMFWYRQQPGQSLTLIATANQGSEATYESGFVIDKFPISRPNLTFSTLTVSNMSPEDSSIYLCSVERNGYTFGSGTRLTVV.

The CDR3 DNA is TGTGCCAGCAGCGTAAACCCGGGACAGGATTTCTACGAGCAGTACTTC. It translates to CASSVNPGQDFYEQYF. The rearrangement uses TRBV9 and TRBJ2-7; TRBD1 matches at 8 bases. Germline trimming cut 1 base from V and 3 bases from J; bases unmatched to any gene: 9. CDR3 size: 16 residues. The germline CDR1 and CDR2 sequences are SGDLS and YYNGEE.

The V and J genes are TRBV24-1 and TRBJ1-2; no clear D gene. The length of the CDR3 is 12 residues. Germline CDR1 KGHDR, CDR2 SFDVKD. The germline V and J ends were trimmed by 8 bases and 3 bases, with 9 bases remaining between them. The CDR3: CATIRNDYGYTF. The CDR3 nucleotides read TGTGCCACCATCCGAAACGACTATGGCTACACCTTC.

The rearrangement links TRBV6-5 to TRBJ1-6, with D perhaps matching TRBD1 (6 bases). V was cut by 8 bases and J by 2 bases, with 7 bases left in between. The germline V gene encodes CDR1 MNHEY and CDR2 SVGAGI. The CDR3 loop spans 13 amino acids. The chain's CDR3 is CASGQPYNSPLHF. For the CDR3, the DNA is TGTGCCAGCGGACAGCCCTATAATTCACCCCTCCACTTT.

The chain carries TRBV10-3 and TRBJ2-5, with D possibly matching TRBD1 (5 bases). In germline, CDR1 is ENHRY, CDR2 SYGVKD. Trimming pared 10 bases from V and 4 bases from J, leaving 13 bases between. The CDR3 runs 12 residues. The CDR3 bases are TGTGCCACCAGCCCTAGGGGAGAGACCCAGTACTTC. It specifies CATSPRGETQYF.

The chain recombines TRBV6-5 with TRBJ2-2; 13 bases are shared with TRBD2. Germline CDR1 reads MNHEY; CDR2 reads SVGAGI. This CDR3 is built from 15 residues. The V and J ends lost 6 bases and 6 bases, in that order; junction bases with no gene match: 4. CDR3 DNA: TGTGCCAGCAGATGGGGGACTAGCGGGGCCGGGGAGCTGTTTTTT. Translated: CASRWGTSGAGELFF.

This chain joins TRBV6-5 and TRBJ1-6; no clear D gene. CDR1 and CDR2 (germline): MNHEY, SVGAGI. The CDR3 sequence is 14 residues long. V was cut by 2 bases and J by 2 bases, with 4 bases left in between. CDR3 DNA: TGTGCCAGCAGTTACGAAACCTATAATTCACCCCTCCACTTT. Amino acid sequence: CASSYETYNSPLHF.

This rearrangement joins TRBV3-1 (or the pseudogene TRBV3-2) to TRBJ2-7; weak D call: TRBD2 (5 bases). CDR1 and CDR2 from the germline V gene are LGHDT and YNNKEL (reference sequence). This CDR3 comprises 13 residues. V was trimmed by 9 bases and J by 0 bases, leaving 12 bases between them. The CDR3 DNA reads as TGTGCCAGTCGAGGGCACCCCTCCTACGAGCAGTACTTC. It specifies CASRGHPSYEQYF.

The genes are TRBV10-1 and TRBJ2-7; D tentatively reads TRBD1 or TRBD2 (5 bases each). Trimming pared 6 bases from V and 0 bases from J, leaving 9 bases between. The CDR3 has 13 residues. The germline V gene has CDR1 WNHNN and CDR2 SYGVQD (reference sequence). The CDR3 sequence is CASSPGTSYEQYF. DNA for the CDR3: TGCGCCAGCAGCCCCGGGACCTCCTACGAGCAGTACTTC.

CDR3 nucleotide sequence: TGTGCCAGCAGTTACTCCGGGGAGGGGGCAGGCTATGGCTACACCTTC. It encodes CASSYSGEGAGYGYTF. J is TRBJ1-2 and V is TRBV6-5, with 7 bases that match TRBD1. CDR1 and CDR2 (germline): MNHEY, SVGAGI. The CDR3 runs to 16 residues. The ends lost 0 bases at V and 4 bases at J; junction bases unmatched: 8.

The V call is TRBV9, the J call TRBJ1-1, with D perhaps matching TRBD1 (6 bases). V lost 4 bases and J lost 2, with 15 bases in between. In germline, CDR1 is SGDLS, CDR2 YYNGEE. This CDR3 region has 15 residues. CDR3 region: CASSFSHRVNTEAFF. DNA of the CDR3: TGTGCCAGCAGCTTCTCGCACAGGGTCAACACTGAAGCTTTCTTT.

This chain links TRBV9 with TRBJ1-2, with D possibly TRBD1 on 6 matching bases. Trimming stripped 3 bases from V and 4 bases from J, with 22 bases between. There are 17 residues in the CDR3. Germline V gene sequence: CDR1 SGDLS, CDR2 YYNGEE. Here the CDR3 DNA reads TGTGCCAGCAGCGGACCGGATCAGACAAGGGGGTTCTATGGCTACACCTTC. It specifies CASSGPDQTRGFYGYTF. The full variable domain, completed using reference TRBV9 and TRBJ1-2, is DSGVTQTPKHLITATGQRVTLRCSPRSGDLSVYWYQQSLDQGLQFLIQYYNGEERAKGNILERFSAQQFPDLHSELNLSSLELGDSALYFCASSGPDQTRGFYGYTFGSGTRLTVV.

V gene TRBV3-1 (or the pseudogene TRBV3-2) combines with J gene TRBJ1-6; D possibly corresponds to TRBD1 (5 bases). CDR3 length: 14 residues. Trimming pared 3 bases from V and 5 bases from J, leaving 8 bases between. Germline V CDR1 and CDR2: LGHDT, YNNKEL (reference sequence). The CDR3 nucleotides are TGTGCCAGCAGCCAGGTAGGGGATAATTCACCCCTCCACTTT. Translating it yields CASSQVGDNSPLHF.

This chain connects TRBV6-5 to TRBJ1-3; no reliable D call. Trimming took off 0 bases at V and 2 bases at J, with 8 bases between the two ends. Germline CDR1 is MNHEY and CDR2 is SVGAGI. This CDR3 has 15 residues. CDR3 in DNA: TGTGCCAGCAGTTACTCGCCCCGGACTGGAAACACCATATATTTT. It translates to CASSYSPRTGNTIYF.

The V gene is TRBV28, the J gene TRBJ2-1, with D maybe TRBD2 (6 bases). CDR1 MDHEN and CDR2 SYDVKM come from the germline V gene. Trimming left V 7 bases short and J 2 bases short, with 9 bases between. This CDR3 comprises 13 residues. The CDR3 bases are TGTGCCAGCACGGGACTGGCCTACAATGAGCAGTTCTTC. Translation gives CASTGLAYNEQFF.

The chain is built from TRBV6-5 and TRBJ1-2; no clear D. This CDR3 is 13 amino acids long. CDR1 is MNHEY, CDR2 SVGAGI, per germline. The germline V and J ends were trimmed by 0 bases and 9 bases, with 11 bases remaining between them. The CDR3 loop is CASSYSTGFRYTF. CDR3 nucleotide sequence: TGTGCCAGCAGTTACTCGACGGGATTTCGCTACACCTTC.

The chain recombines TRBV2 with TRBJ2-3; TRBD2 aligns across 16 bases. V gave up 8 bases and J gave up 2 bases; unmatched junction bases: 16. The V gene's germline CDR1 is SNHLY and CDR2 FYNNEI. The CDR3 is 20 residues long. CDR3 region: CASGLPGTSGGGQITDTQYF. Here the CDR3 DNA reads TGTGCCAGCGGGTTGCCCGGGACTAGCGGGGGGGGTCAAATCACAGATACGCAGTATTTT.

J is TRBJ2-7 and V is TRBV6-5; D uncertain. This CDR3 is built from 15 residues. V was clipped by 0 bases and J by 0 bases, with 9 bases between them. The germline gives CDR1 MNHEY, CDR2 SVGAGI. This chain's CDR3 is CASSYSQLGSYEQYF. The CDR3 DNA is TGTGCCAGCAGTTACTCCCAGCTGGGCTCCTACGAGCAGTACTTC.

V gene TRBV5-1 combines with J gene TRBJ2-2, with TRBD2 as a possible D gene (6 bases). V was pared by 0 bases and J by 4 bases, with 13 bases between. This CDR3 has 16 amino acids. The germline CDR1 and CDR2 sequences are SGHRS and YFSETQ. CDR3 protein: CASSLGASEGTGELFF. The CDR3 DNA is TGCGCCAGCAGCTTGGGGGCTAGCGAAGGCACCGGGGAGCTGTTTTTT. Complete variable domain (other parts from reference TRBV5-1 and TRBJ2-2): KAGVTQTPRYLIKTRGQQVTLSCSPISGHRSVSWYQQTPGQGLQFLFEYFSETQRNKGNFPGRFSGRQFSNSRSEMNVSTLELGDSALYLCASSLGASEGTGELFFGEGSRLTVL.